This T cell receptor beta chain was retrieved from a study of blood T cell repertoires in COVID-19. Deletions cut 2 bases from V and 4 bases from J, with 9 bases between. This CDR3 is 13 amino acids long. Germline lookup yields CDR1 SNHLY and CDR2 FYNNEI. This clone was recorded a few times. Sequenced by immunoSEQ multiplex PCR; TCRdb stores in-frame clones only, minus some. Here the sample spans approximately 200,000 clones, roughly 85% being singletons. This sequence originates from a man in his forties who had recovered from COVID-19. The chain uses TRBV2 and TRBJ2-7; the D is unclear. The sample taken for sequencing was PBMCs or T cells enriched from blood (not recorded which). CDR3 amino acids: CASSEIGPYEQYF. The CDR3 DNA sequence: TGTGCCAGCAGTGAAATTGGCCCGTACGAGCAGTACTTC.